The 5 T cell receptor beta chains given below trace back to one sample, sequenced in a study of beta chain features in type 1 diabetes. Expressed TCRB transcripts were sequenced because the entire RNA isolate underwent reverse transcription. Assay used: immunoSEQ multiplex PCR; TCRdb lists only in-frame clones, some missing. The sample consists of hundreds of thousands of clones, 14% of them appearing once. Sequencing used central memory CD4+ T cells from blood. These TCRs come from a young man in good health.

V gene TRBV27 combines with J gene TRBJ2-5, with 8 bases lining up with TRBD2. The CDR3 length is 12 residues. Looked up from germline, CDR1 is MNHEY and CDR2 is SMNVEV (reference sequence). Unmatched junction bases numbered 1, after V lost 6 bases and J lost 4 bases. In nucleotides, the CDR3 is TGTGCCAGCAGCAGCGGGAGAGAGACCCAGTACTTC. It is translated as CASSSGRETQYF.

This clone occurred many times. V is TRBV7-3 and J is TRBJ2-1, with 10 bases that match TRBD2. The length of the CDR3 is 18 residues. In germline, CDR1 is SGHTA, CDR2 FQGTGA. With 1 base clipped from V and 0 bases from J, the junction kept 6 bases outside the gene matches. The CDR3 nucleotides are TGTGCCAGCAGCTTAATGGCTAGCGGGAGAGGCTCCTACAATGAGCAGTTCTTC. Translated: CASSLMASGRGSYNEQFF.

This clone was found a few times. CDR3 bases: TGTGCCAGCAGCGTAGCTTTTGGGGGCACCGGGGAGCTGTTTTTT. This sequence encodes CASSVAFGGTGELFF. V gene TRBV9 combines with J gene TRBJ2-2; either TRBD1 or TRBD2 may supply D (5 bases each). Germline CDR1 and CDR2: SGDLS and YYNGEE. The CDR3 spans 15 residues. Trimming took off 0 bases at V and 4 bases at J, with 10 bases between the two ends.

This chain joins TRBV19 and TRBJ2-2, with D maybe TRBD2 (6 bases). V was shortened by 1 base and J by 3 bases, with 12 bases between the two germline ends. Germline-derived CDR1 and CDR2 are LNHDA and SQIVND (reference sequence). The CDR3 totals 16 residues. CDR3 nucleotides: TGTGCCAGTAGTATAGGGCCGGGAGATTACACCGGGGAGCTGTTTTTT. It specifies CASSIGPGDYTGELFF.

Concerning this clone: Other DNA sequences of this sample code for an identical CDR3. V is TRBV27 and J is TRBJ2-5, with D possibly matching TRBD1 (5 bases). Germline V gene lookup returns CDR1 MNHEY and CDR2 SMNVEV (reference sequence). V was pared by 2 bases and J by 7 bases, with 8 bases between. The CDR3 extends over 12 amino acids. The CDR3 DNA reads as TGTGCCAGCAGTTTACCCCAGGGGACCCAGTACTTC. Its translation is CASSLPQGTQYF.